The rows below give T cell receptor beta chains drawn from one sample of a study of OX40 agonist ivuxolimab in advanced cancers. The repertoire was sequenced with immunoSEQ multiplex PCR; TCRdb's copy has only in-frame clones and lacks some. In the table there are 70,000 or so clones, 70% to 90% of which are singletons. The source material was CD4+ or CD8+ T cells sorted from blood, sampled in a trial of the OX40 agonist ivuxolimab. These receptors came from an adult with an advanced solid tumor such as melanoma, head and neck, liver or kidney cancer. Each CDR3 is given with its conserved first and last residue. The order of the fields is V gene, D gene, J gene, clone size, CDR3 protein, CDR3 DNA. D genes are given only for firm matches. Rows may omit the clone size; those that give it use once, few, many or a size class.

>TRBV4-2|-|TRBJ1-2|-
CASSRSKDFYGYTF
TGTGCCAGCAGCCGATCAAAAGATTTCTATGGCTACACCTTC
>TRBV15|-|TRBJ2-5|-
CATSRDPGWGGETQYF
TGTGCCACCAGCAGAGATCCGGGCTGGGGTGGAGAGACCCAGTACTTC
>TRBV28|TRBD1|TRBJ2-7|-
CASSRGQIRAYEQYF
TGTGCCAGCAGTCGGGGACAGATCAGAGCCTACGAGCAGTACTTC
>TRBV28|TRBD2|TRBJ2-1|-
CASLAGGKTYNEQFF
TGTGCCAGTTTAGCGGGAGGAAAAACCTACAATGAGCAGTTCTTC
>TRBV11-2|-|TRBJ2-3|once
CASSLVSRGGPDTQYF
TGTGCCAGCAGCTTAGTTTCCAGGGGGGGCCCAGATACGCAGTATTTT
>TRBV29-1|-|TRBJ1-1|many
CSSFIRGSAFF
TGCAGCTCATTCATTCGGGGAAGCGCTTTCTTT
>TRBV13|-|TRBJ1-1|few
CASSLRAGLLNTEAFF
TGTGCCAGCAGCTTAAGGGCGGGACTTCTGAACACTGAAGCTTTCTTT
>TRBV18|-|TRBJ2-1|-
CASSSIRASYNEQFF
TGTGCCAGCTCATCAATCCGGGCCTCCTACAATGAGCAGTTCTTC
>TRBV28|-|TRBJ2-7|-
CASTTGSPYEQYF
TGTGCCAGCACCACAGGGTCCCCCTACGAGCAGTACTTC
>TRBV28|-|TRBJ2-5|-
CASTEGGGRETQYF
TGTGCCAGCACCGAAGGGGGGGGCAGGGAGACCCAGTACTTC
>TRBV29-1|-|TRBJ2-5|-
CSVEVRGVETQYF
TGCAGCGTTGAGGTTAGGGGGGTAGAGACCCAGTACTTC
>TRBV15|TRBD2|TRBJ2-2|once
CATKFWGLAGGPHTGELFF
TGTGCCACAAAGTTTTGGGGACTAGCGGGAGGGCCCCACACCGGGGAGCTGTTTTTT
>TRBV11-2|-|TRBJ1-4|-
CASSLGTGGEKLFF
TGTGCCAGCAGCCTTGGGACCGGAGGAGAAAAACTGTTTTTT